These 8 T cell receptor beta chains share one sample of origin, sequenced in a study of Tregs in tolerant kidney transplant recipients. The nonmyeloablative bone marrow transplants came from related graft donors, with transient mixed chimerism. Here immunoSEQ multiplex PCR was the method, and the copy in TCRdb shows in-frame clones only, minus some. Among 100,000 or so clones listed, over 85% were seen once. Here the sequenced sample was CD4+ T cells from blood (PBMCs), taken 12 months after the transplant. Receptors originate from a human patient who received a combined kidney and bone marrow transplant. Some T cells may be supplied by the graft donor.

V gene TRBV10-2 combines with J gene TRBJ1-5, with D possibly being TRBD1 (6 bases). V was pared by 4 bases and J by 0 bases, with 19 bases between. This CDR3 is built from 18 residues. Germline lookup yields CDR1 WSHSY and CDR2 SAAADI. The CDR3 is CASSAYRLQGFSNQPQHF. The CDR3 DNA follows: TGCGCCAGCAGTGCCTACCGACTACAGGGCTTTAGCAATCAGCCCCAGCATTTT.

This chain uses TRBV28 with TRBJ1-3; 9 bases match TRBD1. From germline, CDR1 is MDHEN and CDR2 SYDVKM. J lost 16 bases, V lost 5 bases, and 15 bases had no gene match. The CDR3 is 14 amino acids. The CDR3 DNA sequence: TGTGCCAGCAGTATTCTCCGGGACAGGGCGCCATTCTATTTT. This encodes CASSILRDRAPFYF.

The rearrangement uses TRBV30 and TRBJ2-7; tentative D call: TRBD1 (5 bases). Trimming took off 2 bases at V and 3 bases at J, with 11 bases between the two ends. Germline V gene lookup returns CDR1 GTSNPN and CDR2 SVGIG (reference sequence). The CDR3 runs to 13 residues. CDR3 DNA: TGTGCCTGGAGTCCAGGGTGGGACTACGAGCAGTACTTC. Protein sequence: CAWSPGWDYEQYF.

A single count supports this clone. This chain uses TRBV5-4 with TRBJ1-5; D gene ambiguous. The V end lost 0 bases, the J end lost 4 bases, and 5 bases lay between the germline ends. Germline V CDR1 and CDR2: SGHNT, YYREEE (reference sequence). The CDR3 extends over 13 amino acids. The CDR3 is CASSLDSNQPQHF. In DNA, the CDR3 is TGTGCCAGCAGCTTGGACAGTAATCAGCCCCAGCATTTT. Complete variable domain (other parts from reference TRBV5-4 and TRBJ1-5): ETGVTQSPTHLIKTRGQQVTLRCSSQSGHNTVSWYQQALGQGPQFIFQYYREEENGRGNFPPRFSGLQFPNYSSELNVNALELDDSALYLCASSLDSNQPQHFGDGTRLSIL.

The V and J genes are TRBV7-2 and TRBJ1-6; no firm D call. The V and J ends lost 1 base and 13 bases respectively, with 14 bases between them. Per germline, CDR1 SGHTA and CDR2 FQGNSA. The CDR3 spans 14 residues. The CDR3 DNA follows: TGTGCCAGCAGCTTAGATCAGACCGACTGGCCCCTCCACTTT. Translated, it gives CASSLDQTDWPLHF.

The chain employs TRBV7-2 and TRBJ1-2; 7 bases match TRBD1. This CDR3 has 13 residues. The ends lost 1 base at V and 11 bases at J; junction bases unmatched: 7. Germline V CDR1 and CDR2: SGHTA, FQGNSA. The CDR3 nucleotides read TGTGCCAGCAGCTTAGGGCCGAGGGGGCCTTACACCTTC. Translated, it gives CASSLGPRGPYTF. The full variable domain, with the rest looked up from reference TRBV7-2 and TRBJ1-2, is GAGVSQSPSNKVTEKGKDVELRCDPISGHTALYWYRQSLGQGLEFLIYFQGNSAPDKSGLPSDRFSAERTGGSVSTLTIQRTQQEDSAVYLCASSLGPRGPYTFGSGTRLTVV.

CDR3 DNA: TGTGCCAGCAGCCATAGGGGTCTCTACAATGAGCAGTTCTTC. The encoded protein is CASSHRGLYNEQFF. V and J are TRBV4-2 and TRBJ2-1, with D possibly matching TRBD1 (5 bases). CDR1 and CDR2 from the germline V gene are LGHNA and YNFKEQ. CDR3 length: 14 amino acids. V was pared by 3 bases and J by 3 bases, with 9 bases between.

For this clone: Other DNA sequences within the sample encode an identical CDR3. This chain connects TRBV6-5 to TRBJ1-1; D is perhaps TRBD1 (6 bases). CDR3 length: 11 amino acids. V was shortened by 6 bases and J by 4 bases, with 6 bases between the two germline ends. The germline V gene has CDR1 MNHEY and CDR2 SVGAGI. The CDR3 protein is CASSRGTEAFF. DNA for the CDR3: TGTGCCAGCAGCAGGGGCACTGAAGCTTTCTTT.